A single sample is the source of the 9 T cell receptor beta chains below, sequenced in a study of metastatic and nonmetastatic thyroid tumors. All patients reached thyroid surgery having received no treatment beforehand. TCRdb ran MiXCR on the PCR reads. The table records 25,000 to 35,000 clones, over 15% of them present only once. The sample consisted of blood. These receptors all stem from a female donor with papillary thyroid cancer or a benign thyroid nodule (not recorded which). Some clones in this sample may be carry-over from other donors' samples.

This clone has a count of ten or more. The chain links TRBV5-1 to TRBJ2-7; unclear D gene. There are 12 residues in the CDR3. V was pared by 8 bases and J by 4 bases, with 13 bases between. Germline values: CDR1 SGHRS, CDR2 YFSETQ. The CDR3 DNA reads as TGCGCCAGACGTCCAATCCTGTACGAGCAGTACTTC. Protein: CARRPILYEQYF.

Ten or more counts support this clone. CDR3 sequence (DNA): TGTGCCAGCAGTTACTCAGGCCAGGGCGGCGGCTACACCTTC. Protein sequence: CASSYSGQGGGYTF. The rearrangement joins TRBV6-5 to TRBJ1-2; D perhaps matches TRBD1 (5 bases). Trimming took 0 bases from V and 8 from J, leaving 13 bases between them. The CDR3 totals 14 residues. Germline V gene lookup returns CDR1 MNHEY and CDR2 SVGAGI.

By sample fraction, this clone is medium-sized (0.01 to 0.1%). The chain recombines TRBV28 with TRBJ2-7; the D gene could be TRBD1 or TRBD2 (5 bases each). Between the trimmed V and J ends, which lost 7 bases and 5 bases, there was a span of 18 bases. The length of the CDR3 is 14 residues. Germline V lookup: CDR1 MDHEN, CDR2 SYDVKM. CDR3 in amino acids: CASMPAGSIHEQYF. CDR3 DNA sequence: TGTGCCAGCATGCCCGCAGGGAGTATCCACGAGCAGTACTTC.

The sample holds many counts of this clone. J is TRBJ1-2 and V is TRBV3-1; D perhaps matches TRBD1 (5 bases). The CDR3 is 13 residues long. V lost 1 base to trimming and J lost 8 bases, with 11 bases between them. The germline V gene has CDR1 LGHDT and CDR2 YNNKEL (reference sequence). CDR3 sequence (DNA): TGTGCCAGCAGCCAAGGGGGGGTTGGAGGCTACACCTTC. Protein product: CASSQGGVGGYTF.

This clone was detected many times. The chain carries TRBV2 and TRBJ1-3, with unresolved D. Germline V gives CDR1 SNHLY, CDR2 FYNNEI. V was clipped by 5 bases and J by 0 bases, with 8 bases between them. The CDR3 runs to 14 residues. The CDR3 loop reads CASSWTVSGNTIYF. In nucleotides, the CDR3 is TGTGCCAGCAGTTGGACTGTCTCTGGAAACACCATATATTTT.

This clone came up a few times. The chain employs TRBV2 and TRBJ2-7; D is ambiguous. V lost 6 bases and J lost 2, with 14 bases in between. Germline CDR1 reads SNHLY; CDR2 reads FYNNEI. The CDR3 is made up of 14 amino acids. The CDR3 spells CASSCRLVAYEQYF. CDR3 DNA sequence: TGTGCCAGCAGCTGCAGGCTCGTGGCCTACGAGCAGTACTTC.

This clone was detected many times. The V call is TRBV19, the J call TRBJ1-2; D is perhaps TRBD1 (6 bases). The CDR3 has 13 amino acids. Germline lookup yields CDR1 LNHDA and CDR2 SQIVND (reference sequence). The V end was cut by 7 bases, the J end by 6 bases, with 15 bases between. DNA of the CDR3: TGTGCCAGTACCCCCCGGGGGCAGGATGGCTACACCTTC. This sequence encodes CASTPRGQDGYTF.

This clone appeared many times. Other DNA variants within this sample encode the same CDR3. This rearrangement joins TRBV28 to TRBJ1-1, with 9 bases fitting TRBD1. CDR1 MDHEN and CDR2 SYDVKM come from the germline V gene. This CDR3 has 15 amino acids. The V gene end was trimmed by 5 bases and the J gene end by 5 bases; junction bases not matched to a gene: 9. CDR3 coding DNA: TGTGCCAGCAGTGCGTCGGGGACAGGGAGGACTGAAGCTTTCTTT. It codes for CASSASGTGRTEAFF.

This clone came up many times. The chain couples TRBV12-3 or TRBV12-4 to TRBJ2-3; 9 bases agree with TRBD2. Trimming at V came to 7 bases and at J to 6 bases, leaving 11 bases not matched to a gene. The CDR3 loop spans 15 amino acids. CDR3: CASTPAAGGPDTQYF. The CDR3 DNA follows: TGTGCCAGCACCCCGGCGGCGGGGGGGCCTGATACGCAGTATTTT.